This T cell receptor (beta chain) was identified during a study of blood T cell repertoires in COVID-19. Study background: From the United States, Italy and Spain came samples of acute and convalescent COVID-19. Sample material is recorded as cDNA or gDNA derived from T cells, B-cell-depleted T cells, or PBMCs.

Authors' analysis steps: Reference gene primers were amplified, and this amplification served to estimate nucleated cell counts. The table came from immunoSEQ multiplex PCR; TCRdb's copy has only in-frame clones and leaves some out. V, J and clone size derive from that table, while D and trimming were established from the DNA sequence. Found here are 140,000 or so clones, approximately 80% of them singletons; the top ten hold roughly 5.3%. The CDR3 runs 15 residues. V lost 5 bases to trimming and J lost 5 bases; unmatched junction nucleotides: 9. The germline gives CDR1 GTSNPN, CDR2 SVGIG (reference sequence).

Specimen: peripheral blood. The origin of this receptor is a woman in her 50s with acute or convalescent COVID-19. The J gene is TRBJ1-5, the V gene TRBV30; 10 nucleotides align to TRBD1. The CDR3 coding sequence is TGTGCCTGGGGCCCCGGGACAGGGGATCATCAGCCCCAGCATTTT. It encodes CAWGPGTGDHQPQHF.